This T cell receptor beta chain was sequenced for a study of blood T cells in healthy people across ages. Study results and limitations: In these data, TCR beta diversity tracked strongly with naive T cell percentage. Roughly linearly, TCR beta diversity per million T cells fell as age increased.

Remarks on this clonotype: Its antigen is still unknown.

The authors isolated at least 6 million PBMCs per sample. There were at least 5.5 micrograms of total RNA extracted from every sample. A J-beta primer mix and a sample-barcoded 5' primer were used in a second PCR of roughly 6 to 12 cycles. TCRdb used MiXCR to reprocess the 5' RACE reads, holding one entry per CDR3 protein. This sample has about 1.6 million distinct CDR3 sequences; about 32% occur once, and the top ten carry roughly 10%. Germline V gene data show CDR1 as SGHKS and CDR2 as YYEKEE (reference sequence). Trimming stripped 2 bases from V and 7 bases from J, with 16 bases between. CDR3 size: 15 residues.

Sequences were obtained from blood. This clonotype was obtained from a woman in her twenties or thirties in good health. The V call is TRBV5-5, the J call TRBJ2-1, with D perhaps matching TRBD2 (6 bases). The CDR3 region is CASSFSREVLNEQFF. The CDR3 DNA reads TGTGCCAGCAGCTTCAGCAGGGAGGTTTTGAATGAGCAGTTCTTC.